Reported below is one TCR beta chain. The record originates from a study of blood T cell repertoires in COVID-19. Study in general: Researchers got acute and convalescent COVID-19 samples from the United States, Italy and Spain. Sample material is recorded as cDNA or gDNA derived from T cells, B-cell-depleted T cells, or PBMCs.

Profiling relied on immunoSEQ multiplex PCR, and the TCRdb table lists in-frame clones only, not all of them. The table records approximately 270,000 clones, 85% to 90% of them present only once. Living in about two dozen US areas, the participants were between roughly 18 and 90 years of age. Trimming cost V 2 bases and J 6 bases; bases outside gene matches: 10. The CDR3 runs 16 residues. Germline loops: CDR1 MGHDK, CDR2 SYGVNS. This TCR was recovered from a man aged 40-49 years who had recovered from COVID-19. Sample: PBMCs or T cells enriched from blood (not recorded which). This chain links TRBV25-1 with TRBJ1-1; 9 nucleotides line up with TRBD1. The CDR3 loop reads CASSELGQGTPAEAFF. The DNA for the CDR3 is TGTGCCAGCAGTGAACTTGGACAGGGGACCCCCGCTGAAGCTTTCTTT.